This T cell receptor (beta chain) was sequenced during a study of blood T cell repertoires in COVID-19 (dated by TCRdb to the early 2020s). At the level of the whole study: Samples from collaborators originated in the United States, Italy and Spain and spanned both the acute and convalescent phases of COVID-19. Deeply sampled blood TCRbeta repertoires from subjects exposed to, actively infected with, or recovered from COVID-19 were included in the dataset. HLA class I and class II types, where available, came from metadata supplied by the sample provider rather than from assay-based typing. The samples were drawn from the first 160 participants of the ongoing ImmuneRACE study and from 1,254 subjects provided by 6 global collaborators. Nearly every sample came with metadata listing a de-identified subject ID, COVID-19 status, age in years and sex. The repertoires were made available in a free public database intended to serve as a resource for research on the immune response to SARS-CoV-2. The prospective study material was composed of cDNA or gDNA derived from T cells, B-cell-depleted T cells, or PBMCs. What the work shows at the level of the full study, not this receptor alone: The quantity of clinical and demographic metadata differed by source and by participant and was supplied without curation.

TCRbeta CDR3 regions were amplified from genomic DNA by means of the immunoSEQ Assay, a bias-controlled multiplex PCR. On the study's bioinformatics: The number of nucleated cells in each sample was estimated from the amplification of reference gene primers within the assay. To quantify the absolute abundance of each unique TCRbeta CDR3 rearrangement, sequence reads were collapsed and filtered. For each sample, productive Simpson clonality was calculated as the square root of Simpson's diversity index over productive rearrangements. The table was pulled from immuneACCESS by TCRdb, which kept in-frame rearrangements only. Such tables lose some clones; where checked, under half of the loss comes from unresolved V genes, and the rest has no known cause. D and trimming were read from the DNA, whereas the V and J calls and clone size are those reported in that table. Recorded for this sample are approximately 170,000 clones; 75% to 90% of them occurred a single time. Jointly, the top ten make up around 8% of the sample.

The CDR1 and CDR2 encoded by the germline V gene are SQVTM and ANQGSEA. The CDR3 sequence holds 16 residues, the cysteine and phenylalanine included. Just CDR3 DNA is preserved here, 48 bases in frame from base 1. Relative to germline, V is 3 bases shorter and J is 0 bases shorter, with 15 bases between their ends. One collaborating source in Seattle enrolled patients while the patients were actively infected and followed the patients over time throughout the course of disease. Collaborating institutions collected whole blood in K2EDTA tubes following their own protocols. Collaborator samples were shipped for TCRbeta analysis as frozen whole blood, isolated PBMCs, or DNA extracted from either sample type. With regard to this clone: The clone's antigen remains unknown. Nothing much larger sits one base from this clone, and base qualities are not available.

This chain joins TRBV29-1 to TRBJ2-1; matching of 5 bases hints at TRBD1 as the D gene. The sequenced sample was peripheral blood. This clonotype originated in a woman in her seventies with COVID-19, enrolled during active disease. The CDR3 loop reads CSVEQGRAHSYNEQFF. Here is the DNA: TGCAGCGTTGAGCAAGGCAGGGCCCACTCCTACAATGAGCAGTTCTTC.